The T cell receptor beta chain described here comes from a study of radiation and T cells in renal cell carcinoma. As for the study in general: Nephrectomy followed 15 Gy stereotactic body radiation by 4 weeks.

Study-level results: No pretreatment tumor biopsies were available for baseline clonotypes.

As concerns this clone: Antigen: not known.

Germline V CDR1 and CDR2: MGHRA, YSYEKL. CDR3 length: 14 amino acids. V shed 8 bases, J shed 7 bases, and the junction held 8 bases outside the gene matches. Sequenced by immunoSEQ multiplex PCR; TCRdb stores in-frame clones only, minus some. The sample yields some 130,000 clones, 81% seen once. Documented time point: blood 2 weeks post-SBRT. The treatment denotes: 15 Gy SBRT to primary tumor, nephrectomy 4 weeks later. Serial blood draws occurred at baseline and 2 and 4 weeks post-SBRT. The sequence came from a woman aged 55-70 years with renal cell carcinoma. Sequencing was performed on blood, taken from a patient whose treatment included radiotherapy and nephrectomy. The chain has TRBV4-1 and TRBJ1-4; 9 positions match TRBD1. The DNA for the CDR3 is TGCGCCAGCCGTCAGACAGGGGGTGGTGAAAAACTGTTTTTT. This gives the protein CASRQTGGGEKLFF.